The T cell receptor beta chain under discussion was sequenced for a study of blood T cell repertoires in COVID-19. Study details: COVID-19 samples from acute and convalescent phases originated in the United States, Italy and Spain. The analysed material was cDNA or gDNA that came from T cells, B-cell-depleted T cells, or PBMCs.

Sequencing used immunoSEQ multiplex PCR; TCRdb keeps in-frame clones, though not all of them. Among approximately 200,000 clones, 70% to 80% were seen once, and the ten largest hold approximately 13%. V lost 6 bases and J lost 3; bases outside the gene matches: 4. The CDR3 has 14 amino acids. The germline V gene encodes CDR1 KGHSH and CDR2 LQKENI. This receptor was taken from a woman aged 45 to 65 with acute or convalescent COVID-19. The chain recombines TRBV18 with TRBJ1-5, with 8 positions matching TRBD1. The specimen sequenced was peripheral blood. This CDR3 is CASSPTGVNQPQHF. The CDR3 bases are TGTGCCAGCTCGCCGACAGGGGTCAATCAGCCCCAGCATTTT.